Listed here is a single T cell receptor beta chain. Trimming at V came to 0 bases and at J to 4 bases, leaving 1 base not matched to a gene. Germline V CDR1 and CDR2: SGHTA, FQGTGA. The CDR3 extends over 15 amino acids. The data belong to a study of blood T cell repertoires in COVID-19. Overall study context: Some COVID-19 samples were acute and others convalescent; all came from the United States, Italy and Spain. In each case, the material was cDNA or gDNA derived from T cells, B-cell-depleted T cells, or PBMCs.

Per the study methods: Quantification of nucleated cells was approximated via reference gene primer amplification. Measured with immunoSEQ multiplex PCR; TCRdb has only the in-frame clones, and not every one. V, J and clone size were drawn from that table, and D and trimming were deduced from the DNA. The table lists about 120,000 clones, just over 85% of them singletons. The gene calls are TRBV7-3 and TRBJ1-1; 11 bases match TRBD1. This receptor was identified in a woman in her forties or fifties with active or convalescent COVID-19. Material for sequencing was peripheral blood. In nucleotides, the CDR3 is TGTGCCAGCAGCTTAACAGGGACAGGGGGCACTGAAGCTTTCTTT. Its translation is CASSLTGTGGTEAFF.